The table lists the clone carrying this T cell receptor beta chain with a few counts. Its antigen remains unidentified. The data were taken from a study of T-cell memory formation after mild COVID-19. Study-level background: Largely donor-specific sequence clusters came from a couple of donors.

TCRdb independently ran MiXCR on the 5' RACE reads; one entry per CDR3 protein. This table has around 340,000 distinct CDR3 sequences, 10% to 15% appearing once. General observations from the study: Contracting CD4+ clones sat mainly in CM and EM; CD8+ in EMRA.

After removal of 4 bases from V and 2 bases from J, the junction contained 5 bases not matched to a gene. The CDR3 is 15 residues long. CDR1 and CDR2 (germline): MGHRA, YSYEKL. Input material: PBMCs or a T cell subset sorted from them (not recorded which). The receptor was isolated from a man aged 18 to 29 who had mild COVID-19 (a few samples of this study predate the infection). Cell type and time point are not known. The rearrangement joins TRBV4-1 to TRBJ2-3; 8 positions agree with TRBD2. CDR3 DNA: TGCGCCAGCAGCCGATCGGGGGGGAACACAGATACGCAGTATTTT. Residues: CASSRSGGNTDTQYF.